This TCR beta chain derives from a study of CD8 T cells in Susac syndrome. Overall study: When blood was collected, patients with Susac syndrome were therapy-naive, were taking corticosteroids, or were receiving intravenous immunoglobulin alone.

The germline CDR1 and CDR2 sequences are SGHTA and FQGNSA. The CDR3 has 12 residues. Trimming took 3 bases from V and 3 from J, leaving 6 bases between them. Reverse transcription of about 0.5 to 1 ug RNA used random hexamers. TCRdb redid the calling of the immunoSEQ multiplex PCR reads with MiXCR, one entry per CDR3 protein. The table records some 77,000 distinct CDR3 sequences, 93% of them present only once. Sequenced material: CD4+ T cells from PBMCs. This TCR derives from a human donor with Susac syndrome. This chain connects TRBV7-2 to TRBJ2-7; no firm D call. The CDR3, as DNA: TGTGCCAGCAGCTTGGACCACTACGAGCAGTACTTC. It specifies CASSLDHYEQYF.